The 28 T cell receptor beta chains given below trace back to one sample, sequenced in a study of shared clonotypes between healthy human individuals. Libraries were prepared by immunoSEQ multiplex PCR; TCRdb keeps only in-frame clonotypes and omits some of them. The sample has about 600,000 clones, about 98% seen once; the top ten hold approximately 0.33%. Terminally differentiated effector memory CD45RA+ cells were excluded by CCR7 positive selection of CD45RO-negative cells. Sequenced: naive CD8+ T cells sorted from blood. These receptor sequences come from a man aged 25-40 years in good health.

This chain links TRBV11-2 with TRBJ2-3; D is unresolved. The V and J ends lost 5 bases and 5 bases respectively, with 5 bases between them. Germline CDR1 is SGHAT and CDR2 is FQNNGV. CDR3 length: 11 amino acids. DNA for the CDR3: TGTGCCAGCAGCGGGTTAGATACGCAGTATTTT. Translated, it gives CASSGLDTQYF.

J is TRBJ1-2 and V is TRBV30; no clear D gene. This CDR3 has 12 amino acids. In germline, CDR1 is GTSNPN, CDR2 SVGIG (reference sequence). This CDR3 reads CETGSFNYGYTF. CDR3 in DNA: TGTGAAACTGGGTCTTTTAACTATGGCTACACCTTC. Full variable domain (missing parts from reference TRBV30 and TRBJ1-2): SQTIHQWPATLVQPVGSPLSLECTVEGTSNPNLYWYRQAAGRGLQLLFYSVGIGQISSEVPQNLSASRPQDRQFILSSKKLLLSDSGFYLCETGSFNYGYTFGSGTRLTVV.

The chain combines TRBV5-4 with TRBJ2-1, with 9 nucleotides matching TRBD2. V lost 4 bases and J lost 2; bases outside the gene matches: 4. The CDR3 totals 15 residues. Germline CDR1 and CDR2: SGHNT and YYREEE (reference sequence). For the CDR3, the DNA is TGTGCCAGCAGCGGCACTAGCGGGCCCTACAATGAGCAGTTCTTC. Translating gives CASSGTSGPYNEQFF. The entire variable domain, with the rest obtained from reference TRBV5-4 and TRBJ2-1, is as follows: ETGVTQSPTHLIKTRGQQVTLRCSSQSGHNTVSWYQQALGQGPQFIFQYYREEENGRGNFPPRFSGLQFPNYSSELNVNALELDDSALYLCASSGTSGPYNEQFFGPGTRLTVL.

The rearrangement links TRBV7-9 to TRBJ2-5; 8 nucleotides match TRBD1. Trimming at V came to 5 bases and at J to 5 bases, leaving 7 bases not matched to a gene. CDR1 and CDR2 from the germline V gene are SEHNR and FQNEAQ (reference sequence). This CDR3 is 14 amino acids long. In DNA, the CDR3 is TGTGCCAGCAGCCCGGACAGGGCGGGGGAGACCCAGTACTTC. This codes for CASSPDRAGETQYF.

Regarding this clone: At the DNA level, this CDR3 is encoded by other sequences in the same sample as well. The chain carries TRBV5-1 and TRBJ2-3; the D is unclear. Trimming pared 1 base from V and 2 bases from J, leaving 2 bases between. The germline gives CDR1 SGHRS, CDR2 YFSETQ. The CDR3 extends over 12 amino acids. CDR3 DNA: TGCGCCAGCAGCTTGAACACAGATACGCAGTATTTT. It specifies CASSLNTDTQYF.

J is TRBJ2-7 and V is TRBV28, with 8 bases that match TRBD2. Per the germline V gene, CDR1 is MDHEN and CDR2 is SYDVKM. The CDR3 is 14 residues long. V dropped 4 bases and J dropped 12; count of bases not matched to a gene: 14. CDR3 bases: TGTGCCAGCAGTTCGGGACTAGTCCCGAGTCAGCTGTACTTC. Its protein is CASSSGLVPSQLYF.

The CDR3 region is CASSQERLAGRDVTREQFF. CDR3 nucleotide sequence: TGTGCCAGCAGCCAAGAAAGACTAGCGGGACGGGACGTAACGCGTGAGCAGTTCTTC. The chain is built from TRBV14 and TRBJ2-1, with 11 positions matching TRBD2. Germline V gene sequence: CDR1 SGHDN, CDR2 FVKESK. The V gene end was trimmed by 0 bases and the J gene end by 9 bases; junction bases not matched to a gene: 16. The CDR3 loop spans 19 amino acids.

V is TRBV7-9 and J is TRBJ1-2; D gene uncertain. Trimming took 5 bases from V and 4 from J, leaving 14 bases between them. The CDR3 covers 14 residues. Germline values: CDR1 SEHNR, CDR2 FQNEAQ (reference sequence). For the CDR3, the DNA is TGTGCCAGCAGCCAAACTTGGGCCTTCTATGGCTACACCTTC. Residues: CASSQTWAFYGYTF.

This chain connects TRBV2 to TRBJ2-3; perhaps TRBD1 as D (5 bases). The CDR3 is 15 residues long. Germline V lookup: CDR1 SNHLY, CDR2 FYNNEI. V was clipped by 6 bases and J by 0 bases, with 13 bases between them. The CDR3 region is CASSQGRISTDTQYF. CDR3 bases: TGTGCCAGCAGCCAGGGCAGGATTAGCACAGATACGCAGTATTTT.

This chain uses TRBV12-2 with TRBJ2-3; the listed D gene, TRBD1, was not tested against the DNA. TRBV12-2 is flagged as a pseudogene. CDR3 length equals 17 residues. This CDR3 reads CASRLVGASFNPDTQYF. CDR3 sequence (DNA): TGTGCAAGTCGCTTAGTGGGGGCTAGCTTTAATCCAGATACGCAGTATTTT.

V usage is TRBV6-1 and J usage is TRBJ1-2; D possibly corresponds to TRBD1 (5 bases). The CDR3 is 14 amino acids. V was cut by 6 bases and J by 3 bases, with 14 bases left in between. In germline, CDR1 is MNHNS, CDR2 SASEGT. For the CDR3, the DNA is TGTGCCAGCAGGATGGGCCCAGGGTACTATGGCTACACCTTC. It translates to CASRMGPGYYGYTF.

The CDR3 sequence: CASSEYPSGGNFQPQHF. CDR3 bases: TGTGCCAGCAGTGAATACCCGTCGGGGGGGAACTTTCAGCCCCAGCATTTT. The chain couples TRBV6-1 to TRBJ1-5, with a tentative D call TRBD1 (5 bases). Trimming stripped 2 bases from V and 6 bases from J, with 20 bases between. The CDR3 length is 17 residues. The germline CDR1 and CDR2 sequences are MNHNS and SASEGT.

About this clone itself: Other DNA sequences in this sample translate to the same CDR3. This rearrangement joins TRBV6-5 to TRBJ2-3; D remains unclear. CDR1 is MNHEY, CDR2 SVGAGI, per germline. The CDR3 is 13 amino acids. The V and J ends lost 2 bases and 2 bases respectively, with 5 bases between them. DNA of the CDR3: TGTGCCAGCAGTTACACTAACACAGATACGCAGTATTTT. Translating gives CASSYTNTDTQYF.

Remarks on this clone: Other nucleotide sequences from this sample produce the same CDR3. This chain links TRBV27 with TRBJ2-1, with a possible D match to TRBD2 (5 bases). CDR1 and CDR2 from the germline V gene are MNHEY and SMNVEV (reference sequence). CDR3 length: 14 amino acids. Deletions cut 4 bases from V and 0 bases from J, with 7 bases between. CDR3 loop: CASSSGDSYNEQFF. DNA for the CDR3: TGTGCCAGCAGTTCCGGGGACTCCTACAATGAGCAGTTCTTC.

The genes are TRBV29-1 and TRBJ2-2; the D gene is possibly TRBD1 (5 bases). The CDR3 has 12 residues. Germline values: CDR1 SQVTM, CDR2 ANQGSEA. Trimming removed 1 base from V and 6 bases from J, with 6 bases in between. DNA of the CDR3: TGCAGCGTTGAAGTACAGGCCGGGGAGCTGTTTTTT. This translates into CSVEVQAGELFF.

In regard to this clone: The sample has other DNA sequences that encode this CDR3 too. The chain is built from TRBV19 and TRBJ1-2; no clear D. The CDR3 totals 11 residues. Trimming shortened V by 6 bases and J by 5 bases, and 7 bases separated the two germline ends. The V gene's germline CDR1 is LNHDA and CDR2 SQIVND (reference sequence). The DNA for the CDR3 is TGTGCCAGTAGAACAGATTATGGCTACACCTTC. Its translation: CASRTDYGYTF. The full variable domain, completed using reference TRBV19 and TRBJ1-2, is DGGITQSPKYLFRKEGQNVTLSCEQNLNHDAMYWYRQDPGQGLRLIYYSQIVNDFQKGDIAEGYSVSREKKESFPLTVTSAQKNPTAFYLCASRTDYGYTFGSGTRLTVV.

V and J are TRBV30 and TRBJ2-3; no firm D call. The CDR3 spans 14 residues. Trimming cost V 8 bases and J 1 base, with 16 bases left between them. Germline V gene sequence: CDR1 GTSNPN, CDR2 SVGIG (reference sequence). The CDR3 sequence is CAGLGRKGTDTQYF. Written as DNA, the CDR3 is TGTGCCGGTCTCGGACGGAAAGGCACAGATACGCAGTATTTT.

The CDR3 protein is CASSHGGQPQHF. The CDR3 DNA reads as TGTGCCAGCAGCCATGGGGGTCAGCCCCAGCATTTT. This sequence joins TRBV7-9 and TRBJ1-5; TRBD1 might be the D (5 bases). CDR1 and CDR2 (germline): SEHNR, FQNEAQ (reference sequence). The V end lost 5 bases, the J end lost 6 bases, and 8 bases lay between the germline ends. The CDR3 runs 12 residues.

This clone was recorded only once. Other nucleotide sequences in the sample specify the same CDR3. The chain has TRBV7-2 and TRBJ2-7; no firm D call. This CDR3 spans 14 amino acids. The germline V gene encodes CDR1 SGHTA and CDR2 FQGNSA. V gave up 1 base and J gave up 0 bases, with 7 bases separating them. In nucleotides, the CDR3 is TGTGCCAGCAGCTTAGTAGGCGACTCCTACGAGCAGTACTTC. Amino acid sequence: CASSLVGDSYEQYF.

This chain links TRBV6-1 with TRBJ2-7, with D hard to call. V shed 6 bases and J shed 0 bases, with 9 bases lying between them. From germline, CDR1 is MNHNS and CDR2 SASEGT. The CDR3 contains 13 residues. The CDR3 DNA follows: TGTGCCAGCAGCCCCCGGAGCTCCTACGAGCAGTACTTC. Translating it yields CASSPRSSYEQYF.

The J gene is TRBJ1-1, the V gene TRBV10-3; possibly TRBD1 for D (5 bases). The CDR3 extends over 15 amino acids. CDR1 is ENHRY, CDR2 SYGVKD, per germline. Trimming removed 0 bases at V and 5 bases at J, with 13 bases between. The CDR3 nucleotides are TGTGCCATCAGTGAGTCTCAGGGTTGGTCTACTGAAGCTTTCTTT. It encodes CAISESQGWSTEAFF.

This clone was counted once. The chain combines TRBV4-2 with TRBJ2-1; a weak D match, TRBD2 (6 bases). Trimming stripped 0 bases from V and 0 bases from J, with 15 bases between. Germline V gene sequence: CDR1 LGHNA, CDR2 YNFKEQ. The CDR3 has 18 amino acids. CDR3 bases: TGTGCCAGCAGCCAAGACGAACTAGCATCATACTCCTACAATGAGCAGTTCTTC. Translation: CASSQDELASYSYNEQFF.

The rearrangement uses TRBV7-3 and TRBJ2-7; D may match TRBD1 or TRBD2 (5 bases each). The V gene lost 2 bases and the J gene lost 3 bases, with 14 bases spanning the gap. The CDR3 has 15 amino acids. Germline CDR1 SGHTA, CDR2 FQGTGA. Written as DNA, the CDR3 is TGTGCCAGCAGCTTAGGGGCGGCGGGCTTCTACGAGCAGTACTTC. The encoded protein is CASSLGAAGFYEQYF.

V usage is TRBV29-1 and J usage is TRBJ2-7, with D unclear. Trimming stripped 3 bases from V and 0 bases from J, with 12 bases between. CDR3 size: 14 residues. Germline CDR1 and CDR2: SQVTM and ANQGSEA. The CDR3 DNA reads as TGCAGCGTTGACGGGCAGGAGAGCTCCTACGAGCAGTACTTC. The encoded protein is CSVDGQESSYEQYF.

The V call is TRBV12-2, the J call TRBJ2-1. TRBV12-2 is given as a pseudogene. The CDR3 runs to 16 residues. The CDR3 spells CASRLGWGSSYNEQFF. The CDR3 DNA reads as TGTGCAAGTCGCTTAGGTTGGGGGAGCTCCTACAATGAGCAGTTCTTC.

The gene calls are TRBV9 and TRBJ2-6, with D possibly being TRBD2 (6 bases). The V end was cut by 3 bases, the J end by 0 bases, with 16 bases between. Germline V gene sequence: CDR1 SGDLS, CDR2 YYNGEE. This CDR3 has 18 residues. The CDR3 spells CASSAPPSEFSGANVLTF. CDR3 nucleotides: TGTGCCAGCAGCGCGCCTCCTAGCGAATTCTCTGGGGCCAACGTCCTGACTTTC.

This clone is a singleton in its sample. In DNA form, the CDR3 reads TGTGCCAGCAGCTTAGCGCTAGACAGGGGGCGCGAGAACACTGAAGCTTTCTTT. This codes for CASSLALDRGRENTEAFF. J is TRBJ1-1 and V is TRBV7-2; TRBD1 aligns across 10 bases. The germline gives CDR1 SGHTA, CDR2 FQGNSA. J lost 1 base, V lost 0 bases, and 8 bases had no gene match. The length of the CDR3 is 18 residues.

The genes are TRBV7-6 and TRBJ2-1; 8 nucleotides align to TRBD1. The length of the CDR3 is 15 residues. Germline CDR1 is SGHVS and CDR2 is FNYEAQ. J gave up 6 bases and V 5 bases, and 9 bases lay outside the gene matches. CDR3 nucleotides: TGTGCCAGCAGCCCCCCGGACAGGGCGGGCAATGAGCAGTTCTTC. As protein: CASSPPDRAGNEQFF.